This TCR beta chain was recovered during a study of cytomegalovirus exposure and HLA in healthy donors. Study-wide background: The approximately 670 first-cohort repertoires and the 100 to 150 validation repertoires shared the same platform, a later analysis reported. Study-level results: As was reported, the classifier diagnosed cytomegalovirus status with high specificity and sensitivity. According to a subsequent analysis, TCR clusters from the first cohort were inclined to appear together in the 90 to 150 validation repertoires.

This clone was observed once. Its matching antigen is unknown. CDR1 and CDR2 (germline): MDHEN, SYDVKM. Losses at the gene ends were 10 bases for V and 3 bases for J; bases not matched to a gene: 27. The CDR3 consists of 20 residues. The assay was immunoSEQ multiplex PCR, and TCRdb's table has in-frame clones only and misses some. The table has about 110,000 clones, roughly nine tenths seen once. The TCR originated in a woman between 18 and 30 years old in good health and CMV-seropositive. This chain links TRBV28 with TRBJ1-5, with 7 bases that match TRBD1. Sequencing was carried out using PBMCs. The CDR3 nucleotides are TGTGCCATCACCCCCCTCAGGGGGATTCAATGGAAGGATCACAATCAGCCCCAGCATTTT. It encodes CAITPLRGIQWKDHNQPQHF. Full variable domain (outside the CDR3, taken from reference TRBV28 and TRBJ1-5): DVKVTQSSRYLVKRTGEKVFLECVQDMDHENMFWYRQDPGLGLRLIYFSYDVKMKEKGDIPEGYSVSREKKERFSLILESASTNQTSMYLCAITPLRGIQWKDHNQPQHFGDGTRLSIL.